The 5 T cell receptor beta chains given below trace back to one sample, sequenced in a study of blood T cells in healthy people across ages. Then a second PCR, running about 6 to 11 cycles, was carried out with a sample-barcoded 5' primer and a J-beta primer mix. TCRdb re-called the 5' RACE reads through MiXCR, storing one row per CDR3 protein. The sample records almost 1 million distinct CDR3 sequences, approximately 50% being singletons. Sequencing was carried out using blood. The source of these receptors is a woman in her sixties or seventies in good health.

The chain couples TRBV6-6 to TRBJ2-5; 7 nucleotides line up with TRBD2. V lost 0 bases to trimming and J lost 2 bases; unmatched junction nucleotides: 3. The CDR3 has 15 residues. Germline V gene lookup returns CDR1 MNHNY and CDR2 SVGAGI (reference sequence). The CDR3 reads CASSYSGLEQETQYF. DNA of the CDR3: TGTGCCAGCAGTTACTCTGGACTAGAGCAAGAGACCCAGTACTTC.

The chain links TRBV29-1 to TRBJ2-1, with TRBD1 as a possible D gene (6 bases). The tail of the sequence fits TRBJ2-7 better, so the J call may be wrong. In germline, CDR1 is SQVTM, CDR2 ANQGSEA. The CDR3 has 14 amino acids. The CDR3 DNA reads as TGCAGCGTGGCCCAGGGGAGCTCCTACAATGAGCAGTACTTC. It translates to CSVAQGSSYNEQYF.

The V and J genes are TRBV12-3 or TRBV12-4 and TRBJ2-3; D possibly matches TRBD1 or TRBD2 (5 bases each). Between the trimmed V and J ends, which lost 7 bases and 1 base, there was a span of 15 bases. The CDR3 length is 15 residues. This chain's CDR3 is CASTLLGVGTDTQYF. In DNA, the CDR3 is TGTGCCAGCACCTTACTAGGGGTAGGCACAGATACGCAGTATTTT.

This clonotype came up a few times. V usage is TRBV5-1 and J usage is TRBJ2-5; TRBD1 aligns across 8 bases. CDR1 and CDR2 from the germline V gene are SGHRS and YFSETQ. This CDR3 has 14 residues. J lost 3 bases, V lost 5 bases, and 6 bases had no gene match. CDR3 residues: CASRHGTGKETQYF. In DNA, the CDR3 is TGCGCCAGCAGGCACGGGACAGGCAAAGAGACCCAGTACTTC.

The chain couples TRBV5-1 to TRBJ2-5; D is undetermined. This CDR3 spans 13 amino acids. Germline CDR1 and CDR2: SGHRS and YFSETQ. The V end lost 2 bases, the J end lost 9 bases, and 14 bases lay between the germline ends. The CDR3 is CASSFDSPSAQYF. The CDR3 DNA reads TGCGCCAGCAGCTTCGACTCGCCGTCGGCCCAGTACTTC. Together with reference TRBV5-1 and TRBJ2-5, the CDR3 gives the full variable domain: KAGVTQTPRYLIKTRGQQVTLSCSPISGHRSVSWYQQTPGQGLQFLFEYFSETQRNKGNFPGRFSGRQFSNSRSEMNVSTLELGDSALYLCASSFDSPSAQYFGPGTRLLVL.